This section outlines one TCR beta chain sequence together with its context. The data were obtained in a study of blood T cell repertoires in COVID-19. Cohort assignment relied on participant-reported clinical history. The germline V gene has CDR1 LNHDA and CDR2 SQIVND (reference sequence). The trim removed 10 bases at V and 11 bases at J, leaving 14 bases unmatched. CDR3 size: 14 residues. TCRdb's table, derived via immunoSEQ multiplex PCR, lists solely in-frame clones and lacks some. The sample holds 150,000 to 200,000 clones, approximately 80% seen once. The sample comprised PBMCs or T cells enriched from blood (not recorded which). V and J are TRBV19 and TRBJ1-1, with 12 bases lining up with TRBD1. The source of this sequence is an older man who had been exposed to COVID-19. For the CDR3, the DNA is TGTGCCACGTCGTGGGGACAGGGGGCAGGGGGGGCTTTCTTT. Amino acid sequence: CATSWGQGAGGAFF.